The 10 T cell receptor beta chains below were found in one sample sequenced in a study of a mutant IDH1 vaccine in newly diagnosed glioma. Antigen specificity for these receptors is unknown. As to time point: week 35, safety follow-up. Each dose of the vaccine consisted of 300 ug of mutant IDH1 20-mer peptide, with topical imiquimod. The assay was immunoSEQ multiplex PCR, and TCRdb's table has in-frame clones only and misses some. The repertoire includes more than 35,000 clones, around 81% of them detected once, and 4.5% to 6% sits in the top ten. Sequencing was performed on PBMCs, taken from a glioma patient whose treatment included an IDH1 peptide vaccine. The source is a woman aged 40 to 49 with glioma. Some clones in this sample may be carry-over from other donors' samples.

The chain links TRBV4-3 to TRBJ2-7; D uncertain. The CDR3 totals 15 residues. The V gene lost 0 bases and the J gene lost 2 bases, with 11 bases spanning the gap. CDR1 LGHNA and CDR2 YSLEER come from the germline V gene. Here the CDR3 reads CASSQESGFTYEQYF. The CDR3 DNA reads TGCGCCAGCAGCCAAGAGTCCGGGTTCACCTACGAGCAGTACTTC.

The gene calls are TRBV27 and TRBJ2-5, with D possibly being TRBD1 (5 bases). CDR3 length: 13 residues. Trimming took 5 bases from V and 5 from J, leaving 12 bases between them. Germline assignment: CDR1 MNHEY and CDR2 SMNVEV (reference sequence). CDR3 residues: CASSVRVWETQYF. CDR3 in DNA: TGTGCCAGCAGTGTCAGGGTGTGGGAGACCCAGTACTTC.

This chain links TRBV5-1 with TRBJ1-5, with 8 nucleotides matching TRBD1. The V gene's germline CDR1 is SGHRS and CDR2 YFSETQ. There are 14 residues in the CDR3. Trimming at V came to 3 bases and at J to 5 bases, leaving 4 bases not matched to a gene. The CDR3 reads CASSYGQGDQPQHF. In DNA, the CDR3 is TGCGCCAGCAGCTACGGACAGGGAGATCAGCCCCAGCATTTT.

This clone turned up a few times. The V and J genes are TRBV7-9 and TRBJ1-3; TRBD1 is a possible D gene (6 bases). The V gene lost 3 bases and the J gene lost 2 bases, with 8 bases spanning the gap. The CDR3 is 14 amino acids. The germline CDR1 and CDR2 sequences are SEHNR and FQNEAQ (reference sequence). CDR3 residues: CASSFAGAGNTIYF. As DNA, the CDR3 is TGTGCCAGCAGCTTTGCAGGGGCTGGAAACACCATATATTTT.

This rearrangement joins TRBV6-5 to TRBJ1-3, with D hard to call. The CDR3 is made up of 13 amino acids. The germline CDR1 and CDR2 sequences are MNHEY and SVGAGI. Trimming took off 1 base at V and 3 bases at J, with 4 bases between the two ends. CDR3 in DNA: TGTGCCAGCAGTTACTTAGGTGGAAACACCATATATTTT. Its protein product is CASSYLGGNTIYF.

The CDR3 region is CASRRVLNTEAFF. The DNA of the CDR3 is TGCGCCAGCAGGAGAGTATTAAACACTGAAGCTTTCTTT. The V and J genes are TRBV5-1 and TRBJ1-1, with D uncertain. The CDR3 is 13 amino acids. V lost 5 bases to trimming and J lost 2 bases, with 10 bases between them. CDR1 and CDR2 (germline): SGHRS, YFSETQ.

The CDR3 DNA reads as TGTGCCAGCAGCGGCAGCGGGGGGGTCACAGATACGCAGTATTTT. It yields the protein CASSGSGGVTDTQYF. This chain connects TRBV9 to TRBJ2-3; 10 bases map to TRBD2. CDR1 is SGDLS, CDR2 YYNGEE, per germline. The CDR3 is 15 residues long. Trimming took 3 bases from V and 2 from J; bases not matched to a gene: 3.

The chain recombines TRBV7-9 with TRBJ2-2; D remains unclear. The V gene's germline CDR1 is SEHNR and CDR2 FQNEAQ (reference sequence). There are 13 residues in the CDR3. V was clipped by 7 bases and J by 7 bases, with 13 bases between them. Here the CDR3 reads CASIRYQSGELFF. CDR3 coding DNA: TGTGCCAGCATTCGGTACCAGAGCGGGGAGCTGTTTTTT.

The rearrangement links TRBV27 to TRBJ2-3, with D hard to call. The CDR3 runs to 17 residues. Germline lookup yields CDR1 MNHEY and CDR2 SMNVEV (reference sequence). V lost 7 bases to trimming and J lost 2 bases, with 22 bases between them. The CDR3 region has the DNA TGTGCCAGCACCCATCAAGTGCCAACCTCATACACAGATACGCAGTATTTT. Residues: CASTHQVPTSYTDTQYF.

This clone was seen only once. The chain has TRBV5-5 and TRBJ1-5, with a possible D match to TRBD1 (5 bases). V gave up 0 bases and J gave up 6 bases, with 10 bases separating them. Germline lookup yields CDR1 SGHKS and CDR2 YYEKEE (reference sequence). This CDR3 comprises 14 residues. CDR3 amino acids: CASSLVSGSQPQHF. The CDR3 coding sequence is TGTGCCAGCAGCTTGGTTTCAGGGAGTCAGCCCCAGCATTTT.